A selection of T cell receptor beta chains follows, all from one sample in a study of Graves' ophthalmopathy and Graves' hyperthyroidism. MiXCR, applied by TCRdb to the multiplex PCR reads, yields one record per CDR3 protein. The sample has 200,000 to 250,000 distinct CDR3 sequences, roughly 21% seen once; the top ten hold 35% to 55%. The sequencing sample was made of peripheral blood. These receptors were taken from a woman in her fifties or sixties with Graves' ophthalmopathy. Each CDR3 is given with its conserved first and last residue. The order of the fields is clone size, D gene, J gene, V gene, CDR3 protein, CDR3 DNA. A D gene is named only where the DNA matches it firmly. Only some rows state a clone size, as once, few, many or a class for expanded clones.

clone_size: many; d_call: .; j_call: TRBJ1-1; v_call: TRBV27; cdr3_aa: CASSLSGEATEAFF; cdr3_nt: TGTGCCAGCAGTTTGAGCGGGGAGGCCACTGAAGCTTTCTTT
clone_size: .; d_call: TRBD2; j_call: TRBJ2-6; v_call: TRBV7-2; cdr3_aa: CASSFFVGGSTSSGANVLTF; cdr3_nt: TGTGCCAGCAGCTTTTTCGTGGGAGGGTCCACCTCCTCTGGGGCCAACGTCCTGACTTTC
clone_size: few; d_call: TRBD1; j_call: TRBJ1-3; v_call: TRBV5-1; cdr3_aa: CASSPGTGPETGNTVYF; cdr3_nt: TGCGCCAGCAGCCCCGGGACAGGGCCTGAGACTGGAAACACCGTATATTTT
clone_size: many; d_call: .; j_call: TRBJ1-1; v_call: TRBV6-5; cdr3_aa: CASSFSYRARNTEAFF; cdr3_nt: TGTGCCAGCAGTTTCAGCTACAGGGCCCGGAACACTGAAGCTTTCTTT
clone_size: .; d_call: .; j_call: TRBJ1-5; v_call: TRBV28; cdr3_aa: CASRINRLHQPQHF; cdr3_nt: TGTGCCAGCAGGATCAACAGGTTACATCAGCCCCAGCATTTT
clone_size: many; d_call: TRBD1; j_call: TRBJ2-5; v_call: TRBV7-9; cdr3_aa: CASRTTGGEETQYF; cdr3_nt: TGTGCCAGCAGGACGACAGGGGGCGAAGAGACCCAGTACTTC
clone_size: few; d_call: .; j_call: TRBJ1-6; v_call: TRBV20-1; cdr3_aa: CSATRPGTQRGSPLHF; cdr3_nt: TGCAGTGCTACTCGACCGGGAACCCAAAGGGGTTCACCCCTCCACTTT
clone_size: many; d_call: TRBD2; j_call: TRBJ2-2; v_call: TRBV6-2/TRBV6-3; cdr3_aa: CASSPPGGPTGELFF; cdr3_nt: TGTGCCAGCAGTCCCCCGGGAGGGCCGACCGGGGAGCTGTTTTTT
clone_size: .; d_call: TRBD2; j_call: TRBJ2-7; v_call: TRBV29-1; cdr3_aa: CSVLKLAGVMYEQYF; cdr3_nt: TGCAGCGTTCTCAAACTAGCGGGAGTTATGTACGAGCAGTACTTC
clone_size: .; d_call: TRBD2; j_call: TRBJ2-7; v_call: TRBV27; cdr3_aa: CASLGVGTSGRYEQYF; cdr3_nt: TGTGCCAGTTTGGGGGTGGGGACTAGCGGGAGGTACGAGCAGTACTTC
clone_size: many; d_call: .; j_call: TRBJ1-2; v_call: TRBV10-3; cdr3_aa: CAISESSLRDSQGYGYAF; cdr3_nt: TGTGCCATCAGTGAGTCCTCCCTACGGGACTCTCAAGGCTATGGCTACGCCTTC
clone_size: many; d_call: .; j_call: TRBJ2-7; v_call: TRBV25-1; cdr3_aa: CASSGTAEQYF; cdr3_nt: TGTGCCAGCAGTGGGACTGCCGAGCAGTACTTC
clone_size: once; d_call: TRBD1; j_call: TRBJ1-1; v_call: TRBV6-1; cdr3_aa: CASSEGTGWNTEAFF; cdr3_nt: TGTGCCAGCAGTGAAGGGACAGGTTGGAACACTGAAGCTTTCTTT
clone_size: few; d_call: TRBD1; j_call: TRBJ2-7; v_call: TRBV27; cdr3_aa: CASSLGTGGYSYEQYF; cdr3_nt: TGTGCCAGCAGTTTAGGGACAGGGGGCTACTCCTACGAGCAGTACTTC
clone_size: many; d_call: .; j_call: TRBJ1-1; v_call: TRBV5-1; cdr3_aa: CASSFTRQASEAFF; cdr3_nt: TGCGCCAGCAGCTTTACCCGACAAGCCTCTGAAGCTTTCTTT
clone_size: .; d_call: TRBD2; j_call: TRBJ2-7; v_call: TRBV28; cdr3_aa: CATLPRTSGQYEQYF; cdr3_nt: TGTGCCACGCTCCCCCGGACTAGCGGGCAATACGAGCAGTACTTC
clone_size: .; d_call: .; j_call: TRBJ2-7; v_call: TRBV18; cdr3_aa: CASSPPVAVYEQYF; cdr3_nt: TGTGCCAGCTCACCACCGGTAGCGGTCTACGAGCAGTACTTC
clone_size: .; d_call: .; j_call: TRBJ2-6; v_call: TRBV6-1; cdr3_aa: CASRAQGAGANVLTF; cdr3_nt: TGTGCCAGCAGAGCGCAGGGAGCTGGGGCCAACGTCCTGACTTTC
clone_size: many; d_call: .; j_call: TRBJ2-5; v_call: TRBV7-9; cdr3_aa: CASSLVGAETQYF; cdr3_nt: TGTGCCAGCAGCTTAGTAGGGGCAGAGACCCAGTACTTC
clone_size: many; d_call: .; j_call: TRBJ2-7; v_call: TRBV12-5; cdr3_aa: CASGFGVSYEQYF; cdr3_nt: TGTGCTAGTGGTTTCGGGGTAAGCTACGAGCAGTACTTC
clone_size: many; d_call: TRBD1; j_call: TRBJ2-7; v_call: TRBV6-1; cdr3_aa: CASRPRTGDPYEQYF; cdr3_nt: TGTGCCAGCAGGCCCAGGACAGGGGATCCCTACGAGCAGTACTTC
clone_size: many; d_call: .; j_call: TRBJ1-1; v_call: TRBV13; cdr3_aa: CASSGGANTEAFF; cdr3_nt: TGTGCCAGCAGTGGGGGAGCAAACACTGAAGCTTTCTTT
clone_size: many; d_call: .; j_call: TRBJ2-5; v_call: TRBV5-1; cdr3_aa: CASSTGGTDQETQYF; cdr3_nt: TGCGCCAGCAGCACCGGAGGGACAGACCAAGAGACCCAGTACTTC
clone_size: many; d_call: TRBD1; j_call: TRBJ1-5; v_call: TRBV12-3/TRBV12-4; cdr3_aa: CACIGQGGNQPQHF; cdr3_nt: TGTGCCTGCATCGGACAGGGCGGAAATCAGCCCCAGCATTTT
clone_size: many; d_call: .; j_call: TRBJ2-7; v_call: TRBV27; cdr3_aa: CASSLGVGGRFYEQYF; cdr3_nt: TGTGCCAGCAGTTTAGGAGTGGGGGGGCGCTTCTACGAGCAGTACTTC
clone_size: many; d_call: TRBD2; j_call: TRBJ2-6; v_call: TRBV7-1; cdr3_aa: CASSSPTWSGGSSGANVLTF; cdr3_nt: TGTGCCAGCAGCTCCCCCACGTGGAGCGGGGGTAGCTCTGGGGCCAACGTCCTGACTTTC
clone_size: .; d_call: .; j_call: TRBJ1-6; v_call: TRBV27; cdr3_aa: CASSTTPGALGNSPLHF; cdr3_nt: TGTGCCAGCAGTACTACACCGGGGGCCTTAGGTAATTCACCCCTCCACTTT
clone_size: many; d_call: .; j_call: TRBJ2-4; v_call: TRBV20-1; cdr3_aa: CSARDLGGRNIQYF; cdr3_nt: TGCAGTGCTAGAGATCTTGGGGGTAGAAACATTCAGTACTTC
clone_size: many; d_call: .; j_call: TRBJ2-2; v_call: TRBV28; cdr3_aa: CASSFRNTGELFF; cdr3_nt: TGTGCCAGCAGTTTTCGTAACACCGGGGAGCTGTTTTTT
clone_size: many; d_call: .; j_call: TRBJ1-2; v_call: TRBV7-9; cdr3_aa: CASSFGGGTGYTF; cdr3_nt: TGTGCCAGCAGCTTTGGGGGGGGGACTGGCTACACCTTC
clone_size: many; d_call: .; j_call: TRBJ2-7; v_call: TRBV28; cdr3_aa: CASLGPPYEQYF; cdr3_nt: TGTGCCAGCCTGGGTCCACCCTACGAGCAGTACTTC
clone_size: many; d_call: .; j_call: TRBJ1-2; v_call: TRBV5-1; cdr3_aa: CASSLDVRVGYTF; cdr3_nt: TGCGCCAGCAGCTTGGACGTAAGGGTCGGCTACACCTTC
clone_size: many; d_call: .; j_call: TRBJ1-1; v_call: TRBV12-3/TRBV12-4; cdr3_aa: CASSLALKRVGNTEAFF; cdr3_nt: TGTGCCAGCAGTTTAGCGCTGAAACGGGTAGGAAACACTGAAGCTTTCTTT
clone_size: many; d_call: .; j_call: TRBJ2-5; v_call: TRBV10-2; cdr3_aa: CASVETGLETQYF; cdr3_nt: TGCGCCAGCGTCGAAACAGGCCTGGAGACCCAGTACTTC
clone_size: .; d_call: .; j_call: TRBJ2-7; v_call: TRBV6-2/TRBV6-3; cdr3_aa: CASSRRSLAGASSYEQYF; cdr3_nt: TGTGCCAGCAGCCGCCGGTCCCTTGCGGGTGCCTCCTCCTACGAGCAGTACTTC
clone_size: many; d_call: .; j_call: TRBJ2-3; v_call: TRBV19; cdr3_aa: CASRGRRTDADTQYF; cdr3_nt: TGTGCCAGTAGGGGGAGGCGGACAGACGCAGATACGCAGTATTTT
clone_size: many; d_call: .; j_call: TRBJ2-7; v_call: TRBV27; cdr3_aa: CASSPRVGVSYEQYF; cdr3_nt: TGTGCCAGCAGTCCCCGGGTCGGAGTCTCCTACGAGCAGTACTTC
clone_size: many; d_call: .; j_call: TRBJ1-2; v_call: TRBV7-2; cdr3_aa: CASSKTGTGYGYTF; cdr3_nt: TGTGCCAGCAGTAAAACCGGGACGGGATATGGCTACACCTTC
clone_size: many; d_call: TRBD1; j_call: TRBJ2-4; v_call: TRBV28; cdr3_aa: CASSFGTGGNENIQYF; cdr3_nt: TGTGCCAGCAGTTTCGGGACAGGGGGCAACGAAAACATTCAGTACTTC
clone_size: many; d_call: TRBD2; j_call: TRBJ2-7; v_call: TRBV20-1; cdr3_aa: CSARVPGGLGEQYF; cdr3_nt: TGCAGTGCTAGAGTTCCGGGAGGGCTTGGCGAGCAGTACTTC
clone_size: many; d_call: .; j_call: TRBJ2-5; v_call: TRBV6-2/TRBV6-3; cdr3_aa: CASLGTERAYQETQYF; cdr3_nt: TGTGCCAGCCTAGGGACGGAGCGGGCTTACCAAGAGACCCAGTACTTC
clone_size: many; d_call: .; j_call: TRBJ1-5; v_call: TRBV20-1; cdr3_aa: CSALSSMSQHF; cdr3_nt: TGCAGTGCACTATCGTCCATGTCCCAGCATTTT
clone_size: .; d_call: .; j_call: TRBJ1-2; v_call: TRBV28; cdr3_aa: CASSLEASGGYTF; cdr3_nt: TGTGCCAGCAGTTTAGAGGCCAGCGGTGGCTACACCTTC
clone_size: .; d_call: .; j_call: TRBJ2-2; v_call: TRBV12-3/TRBV12-4; cdr3_aa: CASSSWTATAGELFF; cdr3_nt: TGTGCCAGCAGTTCATGGACTGCGACCGCCGGGGAGCTGTTTTTT
clone_size: many; d_call: TRBD1; j_call: TRBJ1-5; v_call: TRBV27; cdr3_aa: CASSRYPGQDLDQPQHF; cdr3_nt: TGTGCCAGCAGTCGATACCCCGGACAGGATCTAGACCAGCCCCAGCATTTT
clone_size: many; d_call: .; j_call: TRBJ2-5; v_call: TRBV7-8; cdr3_aa: CASSPRGAGLSGETQYF; cdr3_nt: TGTGCCAGCAGCCCCAGGGGTGCGGGTTTGTCGGGAGAGACCCAGTACTTC
clone_size: many; d_call: .; j_call: TRBJ1-1; v_call: TRBV29-1; cdr3_aa: CSALSTEAFF; cdr3_nt: TGCAGCGCCCTGAGCACTGAAGCTTTCTTT
clone_size: many; d_call: .; j_call: TRBJ1-5; v_call: TRBV6-5; cdr3_aa: CASCYSNQPQHF; cdr3_nt: TGTGCCAGCTGTTATAGCAATCAGCCCCAGCATTTT
clone_size: many; d_call: .; j_call: TRBJ1-1; v_call: TRBV5-1; cdr3_aa: CASSLAGRGANTEAFF; cdr3_nt: TGCGCCAGCAGCTTGGCCGGACGCGGGGCGAACACTGAAGCTTTCTTT
clone_size: once; d_call: TRBD2; j_call: TRBJ2-5; v_call: TRBV6-5; cdr3_aa: CASSYSPSGGETQYF; cdr3_nt: TGTGCCAGCAGTTACTCGCCTAGCGGTGGAGAGACCCAGTACTTC
clone_size: many; d_call: .; j_call: TRBJ1-6; v_call: TRBV6-9; cdr3_aa: CASSNGNSPLHF; cdr3_nt: TGTGCCAGCAGTAATGGGAATTCACCCCTCCACTTT
clone_size: many; d_call: .; j_call: TRBJ2-5; v_call: TRBV7-8; cdr3_aa: CASSSRGGASQETQYF; cdr3_nt: TGTGCCAGCAGCTCCCGAGGAGGTGCCTCCCAAGAGACCCAGTACTTC
clone_size: few; d_call: .; j_call: TRBJ2-5; v_call: TRBV7-9; cdr3_aa: CASSPGTGLETQYF; cdr3_nt: TGTGCCAGCAGCCCCGGGACGGGCTTGGAGACCCAGTACTTC
clone_size: .; d_call: TRBD1; j_call: TRBJ1-5; v_call: TRBV6-1; cdr3_aa: CASSEGTGESQPQHF; cdr3_nt: TGTGCCAGCAGTGAAGGCACAGGGGAAAGTCAGCCCCAGCATTTT
clone_size: .; d_call: TRBD2; j_call: TRBJ2-7; v_call: TRBV14; cdr3_aa: CASSYSSGRPREQYF; cdr3_nt: TGTGCCAGCAGCTACTCTAGCGGGAGGCCGAGGGAGCAGTACTTC
clone_size: many; d_call: TRBD1; j_call: TRBJ2-5; v_call: TRBV20-1; cdr3_aa: CSVEGADQETQYF; cdr3_nt: TGCAGTGTCGAGGGGGCAGACCAAGAGACCCAGTACTTC
clone_size: few; d_call: .; j_call: TRBJ1-5; v_call: TRBV6-1; cdr3_aa: CASSEPRVNQPQHF; cdr3_nt: TGTGCCAGCAGTGAACCCAGGGTAAATCAGCCCCAGCATTTT
clone_size: few; d_call: TRBD2; j_call: TRBJ2-7; v_call: TRBV10-3; cdr3_aa: CATKVVAGGPDEQYF; cdr3_nt: TGTGCCACCAAGGTTGTAGCGGGAGGGCCCGACGAGCAGTACTTC
clone_size: few; d_call: TRBD2; j_call: TRBJ2-4; v_call: TRBV15; cdr3_aa: CATSTGTSGTTNIQYF; cdr3_nt: TGTGCCACCAGCACAGGGACTAGCGGGACGACCAACATTCAGTACTTC
clone_size: many; d_call: .; j_call: TRBJ1-6; v_call: TRBV11-2; cdr3_aa: CASSSGVWDSPLHF; cdr3_nt: TGTGCCAGCAGCTCAGGGGTGTGGGATTCACCCCTCCACTTT